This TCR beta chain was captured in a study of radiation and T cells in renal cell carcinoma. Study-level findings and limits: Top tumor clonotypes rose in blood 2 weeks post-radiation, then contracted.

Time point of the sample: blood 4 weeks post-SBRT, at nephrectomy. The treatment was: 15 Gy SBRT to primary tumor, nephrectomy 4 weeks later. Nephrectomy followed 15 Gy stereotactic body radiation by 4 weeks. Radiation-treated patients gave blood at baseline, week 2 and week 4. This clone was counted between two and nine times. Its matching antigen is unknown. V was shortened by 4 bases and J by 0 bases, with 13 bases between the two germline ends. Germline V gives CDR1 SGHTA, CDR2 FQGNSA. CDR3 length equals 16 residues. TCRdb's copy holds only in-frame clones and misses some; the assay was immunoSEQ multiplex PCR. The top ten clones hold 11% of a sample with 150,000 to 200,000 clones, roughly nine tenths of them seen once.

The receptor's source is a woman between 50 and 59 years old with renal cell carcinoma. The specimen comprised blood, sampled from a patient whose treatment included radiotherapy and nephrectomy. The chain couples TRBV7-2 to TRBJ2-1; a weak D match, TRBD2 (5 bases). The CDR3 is CASSSRGVGSYNEQFF. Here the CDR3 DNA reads TGTGCCAGCAGCTCCCGGGGAGTAGGCTCCTACAATGAGCAGTTCTTC.